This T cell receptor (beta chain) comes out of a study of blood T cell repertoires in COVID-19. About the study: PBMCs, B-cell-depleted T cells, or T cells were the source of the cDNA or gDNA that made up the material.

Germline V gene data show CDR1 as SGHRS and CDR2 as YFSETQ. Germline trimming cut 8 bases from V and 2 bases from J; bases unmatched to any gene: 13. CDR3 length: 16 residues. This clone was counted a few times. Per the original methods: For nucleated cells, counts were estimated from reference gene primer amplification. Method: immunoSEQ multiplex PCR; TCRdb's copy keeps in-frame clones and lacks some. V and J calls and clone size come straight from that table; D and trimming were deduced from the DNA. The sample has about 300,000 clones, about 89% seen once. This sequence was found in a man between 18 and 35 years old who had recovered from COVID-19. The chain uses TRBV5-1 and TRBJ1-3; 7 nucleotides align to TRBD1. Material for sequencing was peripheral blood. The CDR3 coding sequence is TGCGCCAGTCCGGGATCCAGGGGGAGTCCTGGAAACACCATATATTTT. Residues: CASPGSRGSPGNTIYF. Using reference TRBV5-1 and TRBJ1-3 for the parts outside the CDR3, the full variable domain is KAGVTQTPRYLIKTRGQQVTLSCSPISGHRSVSWYQQTPGQGLQFLFEYFSETQRNKGNFPGRFSGRQFSNSRSEMNVSTLELGDSALYLCASPGSRGSPGNTIYFGEGSWLTVV.